This TCR beta chain was profiled in a study of early T cells in non-severe SARS-CoV-2 infection. In the study overall: Unpaired chains resulted from sequencing bulk RNA of unsorted whole blood.

This clonotype was recorded a few times. This CDR3 spans 15 amino acids. Germline CDR1 is SGHTA and CDR2 is FQGNSA. Unmatched junction bases numbered 2, after V lost 3 bases and J lost 2 bases. TCRdb re-analysed the 5' RACE reads in MiXCR, keeping a single row per CDR3 protein. The sample has some 55,000 distinct CDR3 sequences, 10% to 15% seen once. This TCR came from an adult who was a healthcare worker with PCR-confirmed SARS-CoV-2 infection or an uninfected control (not recorded which). The sequencing input was whole blood. This rearrangement joins TRBV7-2 to TRBJ2-1, with 9 bases aligning to TRBD2. The CDR3 region has the DNA TGTGCCAGCAGCTTTAGCGGGGGAGCCTACAATGAGCAGTTCTTC. Its protein is CASSFSGGAYNEQFF.